This TCR beta chain stems from a study of metastatic and nonmetastatic thyroid tumors. Study-wide points: Within blood and tumor, benign nodules reportedly had significantly lower TCR beta diversity than malignant thyroid tumors did.

Via MiXCR, TCRdb re-called the PCR reads. The sample yields 23,000 or so clones, about a quarter seen once. Notes on this clone: The antigen is unknown.

Nobody among the patients had been given any treatment before thyroid surgery. Trimming cost V 3 bases and J 3 bases, with 15 bases left between them. The length of the CDR3 is 15 residues. Germline values: CDR1 MRHNA, CDR2 SNTAGT. The J gene is TRBJ2-7, the V gene TRBV6-4, with D possibly matching TRBD1 (6 bases). Source material: blood. This TCR was recovered from a female donor with papillary thyroid cancer or a benign thyroid nodule (not recorded which). Some clones in this sample may be carry-over from other donors' samples. This CDR3 is CASSEALGQSYEQYF. The CDR3 region has the DNA TGTGCCAGCAGTGAAGCGCTAGGACAGAGCTACGAGCAGTACTTC.